This entry lists 30 T cell receptor beta chains sequenced from one sample in a study of pediatric ulcerative colitis. Assay: immunoSEQ multiplex PCR; the TCRdb copy retains only in-frame clones and omits some. The table lists about 36,000 clones, 70% to 90% of them singletons, with roughly 23% in the top ten. Material: blood. The receptors were gathered from a girl aged 10-17 years with moderate ulcerative colitis.

The rearrangement joins TRBV5-4 to TRBJ2-3, with 8 nucleotides matching TRBD2. Germline V CDR1 and CDR2: SGHNT, YYREEE (reference sequence). V dropped 5 bases and J dropped 0; count of bases not matched to a gene: 2. The CDR3 is made up of 14 amino acids. DNA for the CDR3: TGTGCCAGCAGGTCGGGGGGGAGCACAGATACGCAGTATTTT. Its protein is CASRSGGSTDTQYF.

This chain links TRBV7-3 with TRBJ2-1, with a tentative D call TRBD2 (6 bases). The CDR3 contains 14 residues. The V end was cut by 0 bases, the J end by 5 bases, with 8 bases between. CDR1 SGHTA and CDR2 FQGTGA come from the germline V gene. The CDR3 coding sequence is TGTGCCAGCAGCTTAACGCCGGGGGACAATGAGCAGTTCTTC. This sequence encodes CASSLTPGDNEQFF. Filled out from reference TRBV7-3 and TRBJ2-1, the complete variable domain reads GAGVSQTPSNKVTEKGKYVELRCDPISGHTALYWYRQSLGQGPEFLIYFQGTGAADDSGLPNDRFFAVRPEGSVSTLKIQRTERGDSAVYLCASSLTPGDNEQFFGPGTRLTVL.

The chain has TRBV5-1 and TRBJ1-4; a possible D gene is TRBD1 (5 bases). CDR1 is SGHRS, CDR2 YFSETQ, per germline. V lost 2 bases and J lost 3, with 11 bases in between. This CDR3 region has 15 residues. CDR3 in amino acids: CASSLKWGANEKLFF. CDR3 in DNA: TGCGCCAGCAGCTTAAAGTGGGGGGCTAATGAAAAACTGTTTTTT.

The sample holds a few counts of this clone. This chain connects TRBV10-3 to TRBJ1-1; D is uncertain. Per germline, CDR1 ENHRY and CDR2 SYGVKD. CDR3 length: 14 residues. Trimming removed 3 bases from V and 0 bases from J, with 8 bases in between. CDR3 amino acids: CAISDVALNTEAFF. CDR3 coding DNA: TGTGCCATCAGTGACGTCGCCCTGAACACTGAAGCTTTCTTT.

The J gene is TRBJ2-3, the V gene TRBV5-8; 7 positions match TRBD2. From germline, CDR1 is SGHTS and CDR2 YDEGEE. The CDR3 loop spans 18 amino acids. Trimming took 0 bases from V and 3 from J; bases not matched to a gene: 13. The CDR3 sequence is CASSLVAGDGVETDTQYF. In DNA form, the CDR3 reads TGTGCCAGCAGCTTGGTTGCGGGAGACGGGGTTGAAACAGATACGCAGTATTTT.

The count of this clone is one. This rearrangement joins TRBV27 to TRBJ1-1; 7 bases are shared with TRBD1. From germline, CDR1 is MNHEY and CDR2 SMNVEV (reference sequence). There are 13 residues in the CDR3. Unmatched junction bases numbered 7, after V lost 7 bases and J lost 5 bases. The CDR3 here is CASTKQGWTEAFF. The CDR3 bases are TGTGCCAGCACCAAACAGGGGTGGACTGAAGCTTTCTTT.

The chain has TRBV4-3 and TRBJ2-5, with D possibly being TRBD1 (5 bases). Germline V gene data show CDR1 as LGHNA and CDR2 as YSLEER. The V end was cut by 0 bases, the J end by 7 bases, with 12 bases between. This CDR3 region has 14 residues. The CDR3 DNA is TGCGCCAGCAGCCAAGATTCAGGGTACGGGACCCAGTACTTC. Protein sequence: CASSQDSGYGTQYF.

The V call is TRBV6-4, the J call TRBJ2-1, with TRBD2 matching 13 bases. The CDR3 contains 15 residues. Trimming removed 6 bases from V and 4 bases from J; junction bases left unmatched: 3. Germline-derived CDR1 and CDR2 are MRHNA and SNTAGT. The chain's CDR3 is CASSALAGGYNEQFF. CDR3 DNA: TGTGCCAGCAGCGCACTAGCGGGAGGGTACAATGAGCAGTTCTTC.

This clone was recorded once. The chain employs TRBV6-5 and TRBJ2-5; D unclear. V was shortened by 0 bases and J by 1 base, with 6 bases between the two germline ends. CDR3 length: 14 residues. Germline V gives CDR1 MNHEY, CDR2 SVGAGI. The DNA of the CDR3 is TGTGCCAGCAGTTACTCCACCGCCCAAGAGACCCAGTACTTC. It is translated as CASSYSTAQETQYF.

To note about this clone: An end of the junction differs from the germline gene, which may be a read error. The chain combines TRBV6-6 with TRBJ1-6, with D hard to call. There are 12 residues in the CDR3. Germline CDR1 is MNHNY and CDR2 is SVGAGI (reference sequence). The CDR3 reads CASSYTEGFLGF. The CDR3 coding sequence is TGTGCCAGCAGTTACACGGAGGGATTTCTGGGGTTT.

This clone has a single count. The chain joins TRBV14 to TRBJ2-2; D perhaps matches TRBD2 (6 bases). The CDR3 has 15 amino acids. The V gene's germline CDR1 is SGHDN and CDR2 FVKESK. Between the trimmed V and J ends, which lost 2 bases and 2 bases, there was a span of 9 bases. The CDR3 coding sequence is TGTGCCAGCAGCCAACTGGAGGGCAACACCGGGGAGCTGTTTTTT. Encoded protein: CASSQLEGNTGELFF.

The chain is built from TRBV5-1 and TRBJ2-2; a possible D gene is TRBD1 (7 bases). Trimming cost V 2 bases and J 7 bases, with 12 bases left between them. The CDR3 covers 14 residues. Germline loops: CDR1 SGHRS, CDR2 YFSETQ. In DNA, the CDR3 is TGCGCCAGCAGCTTCAGGGGGGCTAGCGGGGAGCTGTTTTTT. It translates to CASSFRGASGELFF.

For the CDR3, the DNA is TGTGCCACCAGCGGGCGGGAGTCCTACAATGAGCAGTTCTTC. This gives the protein CATSGRESYNEQFF. V gene TRBV15 combines with J gene TRBJ2-1, with 7 positions matching TRBD2. The CDR3 totals 14 residues. V lost 5 bases to trimming and J lost 1 base; unmatched junction nucleotides: 2. CDR1 LNHNV and CDR2 YYDKDF come from the germline V gene (reference sequence).

This clone has a single count. V and J are TRBV5-1 and TRBJ2-1, with D tentatively TRBD1 (6 bases). CDR3 length: 16 amino acids. The V and J ends lost 1 base and 2 bases respectively, with 13 bases between them. Germline V gives CDR1 SGHRS, CDR2 YFSETQ. The CDR3 DNA is TGCGCCAGCAGCTTGTCCAGGGGTAGACCCTACAATGAGCAGTTCTTC. The encoded protein is CASSLSRGRPYNEQFF. The whole variable domain, remainder taken from reference TRBV5-1 and TRBJ2-1, is KAGVTQTPRYLIKTRGQQVTLSCSPISGHRSVSWYQQTPGQGLQFLFEYFSETQRNKGNFPGRFSGRQFSNSRSEMNVSTLELGDSALYLCASSLSRGRPYNEQFFGPGTRLTVL.

This clone has only one observation. This sequence joins TRBV7-3 and TRBJ2-3; maybe TRBD2 (5 bases). V lost 1 base and J 5 bases, leaving 13 bases between the germline ends. This CDR3 is built from 15 residues. Germline V gives CDR1 SGHTA, CDR2 FQGTGA. CDR3 in amino acids: CASSLIASGLDTQYF. CDR3 DNA: TGTGCCAGCAGCTTAATAGCCAGCGGCCTAGATACGCAGTATTTT. The full variable domain, completed using reference TRBV7-3 and TRBJ2-3, is GAGVSQTPSNKVTEKGKYVELRCDPISGHTALYWYRQSLGQGPEFLIYFQGTGAADDSGLPNDRFFAVRPEGSVSTLKIQRTERGDSAVYLCASSLIASGLDTQYFGPGTRLTVL.

This clone was seen a handful of times. The chain combines TRBV10-2 with TRBJ1-5; no firm D call. The CDR3 consists of 13 residues. V gave up 6 bases and J gave up 8 bases, with 14 bases separating them. CDR1 WSHSY and CDR2 SAAADI come from the germline V gene. CDR3 region: CASSLLLLEPQHF. CDR3 bases: TGCGCCAGCAGCCTCCTCTTGCTGGAGCCCCAGCATTTT.

The genes are TRBV18 and TRBJ2-7; TRBD1 agrees at 9 bases. The CDR3 length is 15 residues. The ends lost 4 bases at V and 5 bases at J; junction bases unmatched: 9. In germline, CDR1 is KGHSH, CDR2 LQKENI. This CDR3 reads CASSLTGTGIDEQYF. Here the CDR3 DNA reads TGTGCCAGCTCACTTACCGGGACAGGGATTGACGAGCAGTACTTC. The variable domain in full, completed from reference TRBV18 and TRBJ2-7, reads NAGVMQNPRHLVRRRGQEARLRCSPMKGHSHVYWYRQLPEEGLKFMVYLQKENIIDESGMPKERFSAEFPKEGPSILRIQQVVRGDSAAYFCASSLTGTGIDEQYFGPGTRLTVT.

The rearrangement joins TRBV2 to TRBJ1-2; D gene uncertain. The germline CDR1 and CDR2 sequences are SNHLY and FYNNEI. Trimming left V 5 bases short and J 1 base short, with 11 bases between. This CDR3 is built from 14 residues. The DNA for the CDR3 is TGTGCCAGCAGTTCAGACTTTATTAACTATGGCTACACCTTC. This sequence encodes CASSSDFINYGYTF.

The CDR3 bases are TGTGCCAGCGAGACCGATCCGTTAGGTCAGAACACTGAAGCTTTCTTT. This gives the protein CASETDPLGQNTEAFF. The rearrangement uses TRBV5-6 and TRBJ1-1; D gene uncertain. This CDR3 contains 16 residues. Trimming cost V 7 bases and J 1 base, with 20 bases left between them. Germline V lookup: CDR1 SGHDT, CDR2 YYEEEE.

V is TRBV6-6 and J is TRBJ2-7, with D unclear. Trimming removed 2 bases at V and 3 bases at J, with 8 bases between. This CDR3 is built from 13 residues. Germline values: CDR1 MNHNY, CDR2 SVGAGI (reference sequence). CDR3 DNA: TGTGCCAGCAGTTACGGTGCGGACTACGAGCAGTACTTC. Translation: CASSYGADYEQYF.

The rearrangement links TRBV2 to TRBJ1-4, with D maybe TRBD1 (5 bases). The CDR3 runs 10 residues. From germline, CDR1 is SNHLY and CDR2 FYNNEI. Trimming left V 6 bases short and J 12 bases short, with 8 bases between. The chain's CDR3 is CASRATELFF. CDR3 sequence (DNA): TGTGCCAGCAGAGCGACAGAACTGTTTTTT.

The genes are TRBV6-5 and TRBJ2-7; D unresolved. The CDR3 length is 11 residues. The V gene's germline CDR1 is MNHEY and CDR2 SVGAGI. The V end lost 4 bases, the J end lost 3 bases, and 4 bases lay between the germline ends. The CDR3 spells CASSSNYEQYF. The CDR3 bases are TGTGCCAGCAGTTCCAACTACGAGCAGTACTTC.

This clone came up once. V usage is TRBV7-3 and J usage is TRBJ1-2; the D is unclear. Trimming removed 5 bases from V and 3 bases from J, with 16 bases in between. The CDR3 contains 15 residues. Looked up from germline, CDR1 is SGHTA and CDR2 is FQGTGA. The CDR3, as DNA: TGTGCCAGCAGCCCGGGTGCGGCAAAGGACTATGGCTACACCTTC. It specifies CASSPGAAKDYGYTF.

The rearrangement links TRBV7-9 to TRBJ2-5, with 11 bases lining up with TRBD1. Per germline, CDR1 SEHNR and CDR2 FQNEAQ (reference sequence). V shed 6 bases and J 4 bases; nucleotides not matched to a gene: 7. This CDR3 has 15 residues. The CDR3 DNA reads as TGTGCCAGCAGACGCGGACAGGGGGCAACAGAGACCCAGTACTTC. Its protein product is CASRRGQGATETQYF.

The CDR3 sequence is CATSRDRVAGQETQYF. The CDR3 DNA is TGTGCCACCAGCAGAGATCGGGTAGCGGGCCAAGAGACCCAGTACTTC. The chain joins TRBV15 to TRBJ2-5; 7 bases fit TRBD2. Per germline, CDR1 LNHNV and CDR2 YYDKDF (reference sequence). The CDR3 is 16 amino acids. The junction had 5 bases not matched to a gene; V was cut back by 0 bases and J by 1 base.

The CDR3 DNA follows: TGTGCCAGCAGCGGTCGGGCAGAGGGGGAAAAACTGTTTTTT. Its translation is CASSGRAEGEKLFF. The genes are TRBV9 and TRBJ1-4; D possibly corresponds to TRBD1 (5 bases). This CDR3 comprises 14 residues. V was cut by 3 bases and J by 8 bases, with 14 bases left in between. Per germline, CDR1 SGDLS and CDR2 YYNGEE.

The chain combines TRBV5-6 with TRBJ2-7; the D gene is possibly TRBD2 (7 bases). The length of the CDR3 is 13 residues. Germline CDR1 and CDR2: SGHDT and YYEEEE. V gave up 5 bases and J gave up 3 bases, with 12 bases separating them. In DNA form, the CDR3 reads TGTGCCAGCAGGCCCGGGGGGCTCTACGAGCAGTACTTC. This gives the protein CASRPGGLYEQYF.

This sequence joins TRBV18 and TRBJ2-1, with TRBD2 identical over 8 bases. There are 15 residues in the CDR3. Germline V lookup: CDR1 KGHSH, CDR2 LQKENI. V trimming: 2 bases; J trimming: 7 bases; junction bases outside the gene matches: 7. This chain's CDR3 is CASSPYSGTGNEQFF. The CDR3 nucleotides are TGTGCCAGCTCACCATATAGCGGGACTGGTAATGAGCAGTTCTTC.

CDR3 protein: CASSRDRLVNEQFF. The CDR3, as DNA: TGTGCCAGCAGCCGAGATCGACTAGTCAATGAGCAGTTCTTC. The chain uses TRBV14 and TRBJ2-1, with TRBD2 as a possible D gene (6 bases). The germline gives CDR1 SGHDN, CDR2 FVKESK. This CDR3 contains 14 residues. Trimming removed 4 bases from V and 6 bases from J, with 13 bases in between.

The chain carries TRBV27 and TRBJ2-7, with D tentatively TRBD1 (5 bases). Deletions cut 5 bases from V and 5 bases from J, with 16 bases between. The CDR3 contains 14 residues. The germline V gene encodes CDR1 MNHEY and CDR2 SMNVEV (reference sequence). Here the CDR3 reads CASSPPPGFNEQYF. CDR3 DNA sequence: TGTGCCAGCAGTCCCCCCCCAGGGTTCAACGAGCAGTACTTC.